Described below is a single TCR beta chain sequence and its context. Its antigen is not known. This record belongs to a study of cytomegalovirus exposure and HLA in healthy donors. Study-level points and caveats: Most TCR sequences proved rare, with some public TCRs found in many donors. TRBV6-2, TRBV6-3 and some other V segments were unresolvable in 87-base-pair reads.

Primers: 60 Vbeta forward and 13 Jbeta reverse. TCRdb's table, derived via immunoSEQ multiplex PCR, lists solely in-frame clones and lacks some. This sample's table reports 130,000 or so clones. The V and J ends lost 3 bases and 4 bases, in that order; junction bases with no gene match: 6. The germline gives CDR1 ENHRY, CDR2 SYGVKD. The CDR3 has 15 amino acids. The source material was PBMCs. The chain employs TRBV10-3 and TRBJ1-3; TRBD1 agrees at 7 bases. The TCR sequence derives from a woman in her thirties or forties in good health and CMV-seronegative. CDR3 sequence reads: CAISDPTGSGNTIYF. The DNA for the CDR3 is TGTGCCATCAGTGACCCGACAGGGTCAGGAAACACCATATATTTT.